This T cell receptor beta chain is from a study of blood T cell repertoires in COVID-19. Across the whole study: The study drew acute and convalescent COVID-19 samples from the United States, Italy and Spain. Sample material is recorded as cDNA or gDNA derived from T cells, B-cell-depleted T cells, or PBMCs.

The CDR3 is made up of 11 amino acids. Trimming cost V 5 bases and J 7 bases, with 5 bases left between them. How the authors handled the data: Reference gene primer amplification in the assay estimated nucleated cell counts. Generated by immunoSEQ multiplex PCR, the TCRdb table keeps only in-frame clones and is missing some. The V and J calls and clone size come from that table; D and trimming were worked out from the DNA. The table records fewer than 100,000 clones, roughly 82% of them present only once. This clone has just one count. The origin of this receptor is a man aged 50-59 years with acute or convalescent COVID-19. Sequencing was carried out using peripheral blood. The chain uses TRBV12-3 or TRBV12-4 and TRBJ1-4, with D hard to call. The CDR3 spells CASSNSEKLFF. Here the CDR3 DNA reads TGTGCCAGCAGTAACAGTGAAAAACTGTTTTTT.